This entry lists 4 T cell receptor beta chains sequenced from one sample in a study of cytomegalovirus exposure and HLA in healthy donors. The PCR contained 60 Vbeta and 13 Jbeta primers. Sequencing was performed with immunoSEQ multiplex PCR; in TCRdb, only in-frame clones are kept and a portion is missing. This repertoire includes around 190,000 clones. Material: PBMCs. The receptor source for this set is a woman aged 25 to 45 in good health and CMV-seropositive.

The J gene is TRBJ2-3, the V gene TRBV5-6; TRBD2 is a possible D gene (6 bases). V was clipped by 2 bases and J by 6 bases, with 13 bases between them. The CDR3 loop spans 14 amino acids. CDR1 and CDR2 (germline): SGHDT, YYEEEE. The CDR3 loop is CASSFRARGDTQYF. The CDR3 DNA is TGTGCCAGCAGCTTTAGGGCCCGGGGGGATACGCAGTATTTT.

The gene calls are TRBV28 and TRBJ1-4; 7 bases fit TRBD1. The length of the CDR3 is 13 residues. Germline loops: CDR1 MDHEN, CDR2 SYDVKM. V was clipped by 7 bases and J by 7 bases; unmatched bases: 6. In DNA form, the CDR3 reads TGTGCCAGCATGAGGACAGGAACTGAAAAACTGTTTTTT. Amino acid sequence: CASMRTGTEKLFF.

This chain links TRBV25-1 with TRBJ2-7, with 8 nucleotides matching TRBD1. This CDR3 has 14 residues. J was trimmed by 2 bases and V by 4 bases; bases with no gene match: 4. Per germline, CDR1 MGHDK and CDR2 SYGVNS. In DNA, the CDR3 is TGTGCCAGCAGTGCAACGACAGGGGCCTACGAGCAGTACTTC. It is translated as CASSATTGAYEQYF.

V usage is TRBV18 and J usage is TRBJ2-3; tentative D call: TRBD1 (6 bases). V lost 1 base, J lost 1 base, and 15 bases lay in between. Germline values: CDR1 KGHSH, CDR2 LQKENI. The CDR3 loop spans 17 amino acids. DNA for the CDR3: TGTGCCAGCTCACCACAAGTTCAGGGGCGCGGCACAGATACGCAGTATTTT. Protein: CASSPQVQGRGTDTQYF. The full variable domain, rest sourced from reference TRBV18 and TRBJ2-3, is NAGVMQNPRHLVRRRGQEARLRCSPMKGHSHVYWYRQLPEEGLKFMVYLQKENIIDESGMPKERFSAEFPKEGPSILRIQQVVRGDSAAYFCASSPQVQGRGTDTQYFGPGTRLTVL.